The clone carrying this TCR beta chain was picked up one time. Its cognate antigen is unknown. CDR1 is LGHDT and CDR2 is YNNKEL in the germline V gene (reference sequence). The CDR3 loop spans 17 amino acids. Losses at the gene ends were 1 base for V and 5 bases for J; bases not matched to a gene: 7. Alongside a J-beta primer mix, a sample-barcoded 5' primer served in a second PCR lasting roughly 7 to 11 cycles. One entry per CDR3 protein, called by TCRdb with MiXCR from the 5' RACE reads. The table shows roughly 2 million distinct CDR3 sequences, with roughly 52% occurring only once. Caucasian, healthy and from Russia, the donors were aged between 6 and 90. This entry is derived from a study of blood T cells in healthy people across ages. Points from the study as a whole: Possibly confounding the expanded clonotype changes was the fact that donor CMV status was unknown.

This rearrangement joins TRBV3-1 to TRBJ2-5; 13 bases align to TRBD2. The sequenced material came from blood. The clonotype was recovered from a woman aged 40 to 49 in good health. CDR3 sequence reads: CASSQANGLAGAETQYF. Here the CDR3 DNA reads TGTGCCAGCAGCCAAGCCAACGGACTAGCGGGGGCGGAGACCCAGTACTTC.